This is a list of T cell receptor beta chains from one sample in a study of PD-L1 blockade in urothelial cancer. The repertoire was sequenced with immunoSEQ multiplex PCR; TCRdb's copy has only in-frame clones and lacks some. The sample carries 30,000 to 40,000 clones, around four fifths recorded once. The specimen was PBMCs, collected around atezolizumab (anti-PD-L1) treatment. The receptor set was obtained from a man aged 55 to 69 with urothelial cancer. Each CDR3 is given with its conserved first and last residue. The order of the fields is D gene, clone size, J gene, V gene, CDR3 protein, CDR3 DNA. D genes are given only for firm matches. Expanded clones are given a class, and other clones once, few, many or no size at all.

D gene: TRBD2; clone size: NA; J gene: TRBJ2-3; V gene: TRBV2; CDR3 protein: CASSEGGGTQYF; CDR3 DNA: TGTGCCAGCAGTGAGGGGGGAGGGACGCAGTATTTT
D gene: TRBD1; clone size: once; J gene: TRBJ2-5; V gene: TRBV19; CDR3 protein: CASRRRGGTGQETQYF; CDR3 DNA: TGTGCCAGTAGACGGCGGGGCGGGACAGGACAAGAGACCCAGTACTTC
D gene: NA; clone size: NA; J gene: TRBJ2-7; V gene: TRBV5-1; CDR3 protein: CASSLAPGVREQYF; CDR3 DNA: TGCGCCAGCAGCCTTGCGCCAGGGGTTAGGGAGCAGTACTTC
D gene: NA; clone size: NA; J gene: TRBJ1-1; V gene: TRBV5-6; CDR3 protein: CASSLPGVNTEAFF; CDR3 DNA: TGTGCCAGCAGCTTACCAGGGGTTAACACTGAAGCTTTCTTT
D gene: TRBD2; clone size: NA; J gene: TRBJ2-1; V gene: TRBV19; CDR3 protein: CASSVLAGAYNEQFF; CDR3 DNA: TGTGCCAGTAGTGTGCTAGCGGGGGCCTACAATGAGCAGTTCTTC
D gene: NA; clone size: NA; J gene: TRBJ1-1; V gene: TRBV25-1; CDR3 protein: CASSESRGLNTEAFF; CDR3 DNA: TGTGCCAGCAGTGAATCTCGGGGATTGAACACTGAAGCTTTCTTT
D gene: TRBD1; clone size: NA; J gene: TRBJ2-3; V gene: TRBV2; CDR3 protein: CASSRTGVRTDTQYF; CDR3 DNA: TGTGCCAGCAGTCGGACAGGGGTTAGGACAGATACGCAGTATTTT
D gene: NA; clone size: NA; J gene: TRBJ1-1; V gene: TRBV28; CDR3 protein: CASSFPYRNTEAFF; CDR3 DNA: TGTGCCAGCAGTTTTCCTTACAGGAACACTGAAGCTTTCTTT
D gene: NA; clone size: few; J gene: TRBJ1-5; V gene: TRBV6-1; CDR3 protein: CASSGLSQPQHF; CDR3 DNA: TGTGCCAGCAGTGGTCTCTCCCAGCCCCAGCATTTT
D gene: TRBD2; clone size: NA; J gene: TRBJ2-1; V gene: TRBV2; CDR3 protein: CASSSGTSGVNEQFF; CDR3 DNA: TGTGCCAGCAGCTCCGGGACTAGCGGAGTAAATGAGCAGTTCTTC
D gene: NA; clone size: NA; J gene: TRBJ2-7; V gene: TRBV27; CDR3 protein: CASRARGAGVPYEQYF; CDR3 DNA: TGTGCCAGCAGAGCCCGGGGGGCGGGGGTCCCCTACGAGCAGTACTTC
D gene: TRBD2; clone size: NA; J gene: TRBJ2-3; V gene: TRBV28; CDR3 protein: CATSGPILAGDTDTQYF; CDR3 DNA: TGTGCCACCTCCGGTCCTATTCTAGCGGGGGACACAGATACGCAGTATTTT
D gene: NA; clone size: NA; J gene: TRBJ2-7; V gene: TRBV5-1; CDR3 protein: CASSYDNVRHEQYF; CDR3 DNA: TGCGCCAGCAGCTACGACAACGTACGTCACGAGCAGTACTTC
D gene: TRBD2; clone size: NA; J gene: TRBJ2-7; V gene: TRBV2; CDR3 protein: CASRATSGGSYEQYF; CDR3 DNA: TGTGCCAGCAGGGCAACTAGCGGGGGGTCCTACGAGCAGTACTTC
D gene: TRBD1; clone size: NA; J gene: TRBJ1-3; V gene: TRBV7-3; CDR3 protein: CASSFGGTGSGNTIYF; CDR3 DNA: TGTGCCAGCAGCTTTGGTGGGACAGGCTCTGGAAACACCATATATTTT
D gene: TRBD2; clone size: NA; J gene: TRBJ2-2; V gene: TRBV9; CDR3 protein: CASSGRGGGNTGELFF; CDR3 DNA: TGTGCCAGCAGCGGGCGCGGGGGGGGGAACACCGGGGAGCTGTTTTTT
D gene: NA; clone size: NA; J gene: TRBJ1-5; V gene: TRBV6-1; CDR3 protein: CASSELQGPRFQPQHF; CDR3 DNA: TGTGCCAGCAGTGAATTACAGGGCCCTAGGTTTCAGCCCCAGCATTTT
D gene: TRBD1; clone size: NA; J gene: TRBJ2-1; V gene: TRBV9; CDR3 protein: CASSPRAKGALNEQFF; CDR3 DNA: TGTGCCAGCAGCCCGAGGGCGAAGGGGGCACTAAATGAGCAGTTCTTC
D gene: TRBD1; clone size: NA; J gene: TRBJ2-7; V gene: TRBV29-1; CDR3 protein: CSVAPDRAVYEQYF; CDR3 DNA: TGCAGCGTCGCACCTGACAGGGCAGTCTACGAGCAGTACTTC
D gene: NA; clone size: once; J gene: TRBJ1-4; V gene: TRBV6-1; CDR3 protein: CASSLAGVGEKLFF; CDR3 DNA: TGTGCCAGCAGCTTGGCGGGGGTCGGTGAAAAACTGTTTTTT
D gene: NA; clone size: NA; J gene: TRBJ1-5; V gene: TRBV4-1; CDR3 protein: CASSQDTRAGQPQHF; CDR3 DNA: TGCGCCAGCAGCCAAGATACCAGGGCCGGGCAGCCCCAGCATTTT
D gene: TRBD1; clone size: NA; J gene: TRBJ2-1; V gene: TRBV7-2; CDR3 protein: CASSTGGLYNEQFF; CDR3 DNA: TGTGCCAGCAGCACAGGGGGCCTTTACAATGAGCAGTTCTTC
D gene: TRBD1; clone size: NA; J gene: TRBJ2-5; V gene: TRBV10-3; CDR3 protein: CAIRPDTGGEETQYF; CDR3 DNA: TGTGCCATCAGGCCGGATACAGGGGGCGAGGAGACCCAGTACTTC
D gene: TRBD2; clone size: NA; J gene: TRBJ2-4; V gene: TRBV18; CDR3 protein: CASSPVSGGENIQYF; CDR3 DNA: TGTGCCAGCTCACCAGTTAGCGGGGGAGAAAACATTCAGTACTTC
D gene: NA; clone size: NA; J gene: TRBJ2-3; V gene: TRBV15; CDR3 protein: CATSRDGGKDTQYF; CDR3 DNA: TGTGCCACCAGCAGAGATGGGGGGAAAGATACGCAGTATTTT
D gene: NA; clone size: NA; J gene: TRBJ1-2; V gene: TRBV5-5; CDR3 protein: CASSLAAGLGGYTF; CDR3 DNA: TGTGCCAGCAGCTTGGCCGCGGGGCTAGGCGGCTACACCTTC
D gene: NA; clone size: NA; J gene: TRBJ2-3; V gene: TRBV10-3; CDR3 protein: CAISEVSEVTDTQYF; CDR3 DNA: TGTGCCATCAGTGAGGTGTCAGAAGTCACAGATACGCAGTATTTT
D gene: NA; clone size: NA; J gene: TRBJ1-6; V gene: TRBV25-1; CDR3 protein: CASKQGFSPLHF; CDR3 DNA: TGTGCCAGCAAACAGGGCTTTTCACCCCTCCACTTT
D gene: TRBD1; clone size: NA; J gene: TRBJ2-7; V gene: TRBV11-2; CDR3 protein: CASSNRDSSYEQYF; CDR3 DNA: TGTGCCAGCAGCAACCGGGACAGTTCCTACGAGCAGTACTTC
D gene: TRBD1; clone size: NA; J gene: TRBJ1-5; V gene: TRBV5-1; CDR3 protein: CASSLGDSSNQPQHF; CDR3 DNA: TGCGCCAGCAGCTTGGGGGACAGTAGCAATCAGCCCCAGCATTTT
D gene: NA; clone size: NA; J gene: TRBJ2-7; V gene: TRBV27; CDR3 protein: CASTGFGGEQYF; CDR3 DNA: TGTGCCAGCACCGGCTTTGGCGGGGAGCAGTACTTC
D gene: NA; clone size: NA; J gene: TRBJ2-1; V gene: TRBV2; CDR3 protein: CASSDELQKYNEQFF; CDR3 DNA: TGTGCCAGCAGTGATGAGCTCCAAAAATACAATGAGCAGTTCTTC
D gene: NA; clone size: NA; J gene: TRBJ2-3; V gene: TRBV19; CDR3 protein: CASSSRGSSTDTQYF; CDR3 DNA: TGTGCCAGTAGCTCCCGGGGTTCTAGCACAGATACGCAGTATTTT
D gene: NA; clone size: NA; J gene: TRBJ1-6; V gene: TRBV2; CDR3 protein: CANSDRFNSPLHF; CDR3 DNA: TGTGCCAACTCGGACAGATTTAATTCACCCCTCCACTTT
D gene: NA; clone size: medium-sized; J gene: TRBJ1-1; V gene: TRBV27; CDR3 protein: CASRDSYTEAFF; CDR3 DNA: TGTGCCAGCAGGGACAGTTACACTGAAGCTTTCTTT
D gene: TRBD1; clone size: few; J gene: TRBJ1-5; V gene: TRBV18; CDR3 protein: CASSPGQGGNQPQHF; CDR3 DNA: TGTGCCAGCTCACCGGGACAGGGTGGCAATCAGCCCCAGCATTTT
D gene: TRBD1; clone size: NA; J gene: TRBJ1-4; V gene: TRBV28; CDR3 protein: CASSSTRDRDTTNEKLFF; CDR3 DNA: TGTGCCAGCAGTTCCACCCGAGACAGGGACACAACTAATGAAAAACTGTTTTTT
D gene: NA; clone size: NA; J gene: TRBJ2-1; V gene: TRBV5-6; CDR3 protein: CASSFRDNEQFF; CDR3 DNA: TGTGCCAGCAGCTTTCGGGACAATGAGCAGTTCTTC
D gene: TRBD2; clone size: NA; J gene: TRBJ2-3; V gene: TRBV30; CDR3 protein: CAWSRSRTSGGTDTQYF; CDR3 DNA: TGTGCCTGGAGTAGATCCCGGACTAGCGGGGGCACAGATACGCAGTATTTT
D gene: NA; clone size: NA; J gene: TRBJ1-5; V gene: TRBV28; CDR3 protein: CASTGGAGASGNQPQHF; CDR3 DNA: TGTGCCAGCACCGGGGGGGCAGGGGCCAGTGGCAATCAGCCCCAGCATTTT
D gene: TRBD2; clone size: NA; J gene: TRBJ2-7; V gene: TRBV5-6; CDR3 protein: CASTLGTSGYEQYF; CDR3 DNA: TGTGCCAGCACCTTAGGGACTAGCGGTTACGAGCAGTACTTC
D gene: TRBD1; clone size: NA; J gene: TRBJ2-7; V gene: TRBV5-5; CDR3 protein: CASSAAGTVSYEQYF; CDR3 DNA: TGTGCCAGCAGCGCGGCCGGGACAGTCTCCTACGAGCAGTACTTC
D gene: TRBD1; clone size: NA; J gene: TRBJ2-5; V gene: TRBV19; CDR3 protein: CASKGQGTETQYF; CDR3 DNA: TGTGCCAGCAAGGGACAGGGAACGGAGACCCAGTACTTC
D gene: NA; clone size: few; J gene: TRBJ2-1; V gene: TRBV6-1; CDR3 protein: CASSGRGQGVLAGVREEQFF; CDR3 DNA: TGTGCCAGCAGTGGGCGGGGACAGGGAGTCTTAGCGGGGGTCCGGGAAGAGCAGTTCTTC
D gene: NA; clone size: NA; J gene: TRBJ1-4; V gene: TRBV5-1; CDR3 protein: CASNSGREDEKLFF; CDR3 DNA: TGCGCCAGCAATAGCGGCAGGGAGGATGAAAAACTGTTTTTT
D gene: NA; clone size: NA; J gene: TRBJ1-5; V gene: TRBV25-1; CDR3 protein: CASSTGLGDQPQHF; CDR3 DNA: TGTGCCAGCAGTACAGGATTGGGCGATCAGCCCCAGCATTTT
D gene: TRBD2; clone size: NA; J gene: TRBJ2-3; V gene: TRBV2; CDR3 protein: CASSPERGGLADTQYF; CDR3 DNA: TGTGCCAGCAGTCCCGAGCGGGGGGGCCTAGCAGATACGCAGTATTTT
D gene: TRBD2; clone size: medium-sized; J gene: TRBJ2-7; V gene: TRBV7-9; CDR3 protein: CASSLGLAGIEQYF; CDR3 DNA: TGTGCCAGCAGCTTAGGTCTAGCGGGGATCGAGCAGTACTTC
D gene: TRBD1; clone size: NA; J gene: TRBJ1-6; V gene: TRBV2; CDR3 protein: CASSFVGQGISPLHF; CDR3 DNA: TGTGCCAGCAGTTTTGTGGGACAGGGTATTTCACCCCTCCACTTT
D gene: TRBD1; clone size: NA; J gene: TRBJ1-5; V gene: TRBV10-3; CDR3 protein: CAISAGTENSNQPQHF; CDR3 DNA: TGTGCCATCAGCGCCGGGACAGAAAATAGCAATCAGCCCCAGCATTTT
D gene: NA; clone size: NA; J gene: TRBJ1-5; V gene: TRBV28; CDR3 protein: CASSKSDQPQHF; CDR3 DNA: TGTGCCAGCAGTAAGTCGGATCAGCCCCAGCATTTT
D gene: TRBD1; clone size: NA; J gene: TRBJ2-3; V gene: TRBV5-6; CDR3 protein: CASSASWDRGTDTQYF; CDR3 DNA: TGTGCCAGCAGCGCTTCGTGGGACAGGGGGACAGATACGCAGTATTTT
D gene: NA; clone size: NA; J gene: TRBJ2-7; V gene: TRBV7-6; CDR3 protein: CASSLARDYEQYF; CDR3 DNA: TGTGCCAGCAGCTTAGCAAGAGACTACGAGCAGTACTTC
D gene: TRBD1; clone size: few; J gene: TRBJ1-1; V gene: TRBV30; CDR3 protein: CAWGDRETEAFF; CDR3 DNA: TGTGCTTGGGGGGACAGGGAGACTGAAGCTTTCTTT